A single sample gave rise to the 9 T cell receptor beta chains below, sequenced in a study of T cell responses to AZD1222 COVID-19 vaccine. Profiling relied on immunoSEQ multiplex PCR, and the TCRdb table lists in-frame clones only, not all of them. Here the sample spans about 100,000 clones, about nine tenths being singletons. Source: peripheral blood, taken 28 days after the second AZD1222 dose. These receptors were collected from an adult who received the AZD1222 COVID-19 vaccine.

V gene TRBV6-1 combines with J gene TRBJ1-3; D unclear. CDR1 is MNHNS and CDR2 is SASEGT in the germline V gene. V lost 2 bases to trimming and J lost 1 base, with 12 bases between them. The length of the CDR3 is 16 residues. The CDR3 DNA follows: TGTGCCAGCAGTGAATATCGTTTGAGTTCTGGAAACACCATATATTTT. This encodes CASSEYRLSSGNTIYF.

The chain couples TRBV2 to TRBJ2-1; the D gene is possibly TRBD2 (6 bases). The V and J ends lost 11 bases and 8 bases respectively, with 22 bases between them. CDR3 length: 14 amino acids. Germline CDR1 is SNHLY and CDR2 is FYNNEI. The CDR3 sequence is CAGLRLGGGDEQFF. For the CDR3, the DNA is TGTGCCGGCCTGAGGCTGGGGGGTGGCGATGAGCAGTTCTTC. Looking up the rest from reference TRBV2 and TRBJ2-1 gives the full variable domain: EPEVTQTPSHQVTQMGQEVILRCVPISNHLYFYWYRQILGQKVEFLVSFYNNEISEKSEIFDDQFSVERPDGSNFTLKIRSTKLEDSAMYFCAGLRLGGGDEQFFGPGTRLTVL.

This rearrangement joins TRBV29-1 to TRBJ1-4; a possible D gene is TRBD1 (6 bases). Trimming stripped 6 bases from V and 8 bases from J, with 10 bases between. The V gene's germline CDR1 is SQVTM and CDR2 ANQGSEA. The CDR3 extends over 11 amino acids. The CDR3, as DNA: TGCAGCGTCTGGGGGGCGGAAAAACTGTTTTTT. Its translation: CSVWGAEKLFF.

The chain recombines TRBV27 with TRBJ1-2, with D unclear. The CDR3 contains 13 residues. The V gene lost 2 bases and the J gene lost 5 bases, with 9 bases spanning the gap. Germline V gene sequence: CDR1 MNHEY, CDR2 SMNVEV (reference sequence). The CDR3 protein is CASSLGVFYGYTF. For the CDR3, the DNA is TGTGCCAGCAGTTTAGGGGTTTTTTATGGCTACACCTTC.

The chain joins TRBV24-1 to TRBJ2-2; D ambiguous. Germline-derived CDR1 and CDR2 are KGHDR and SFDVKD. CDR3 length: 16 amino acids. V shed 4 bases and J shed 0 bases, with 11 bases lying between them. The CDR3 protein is CATSEGGRSNTGELFF. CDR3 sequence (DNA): TGTGCCACCAGTGAGGGTGGACGGTCGAACACCGGGGAGCTGTTTTTT.

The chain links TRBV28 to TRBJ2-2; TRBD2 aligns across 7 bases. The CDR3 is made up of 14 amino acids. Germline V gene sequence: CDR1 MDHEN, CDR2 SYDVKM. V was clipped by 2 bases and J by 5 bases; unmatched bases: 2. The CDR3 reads CASSLLGGTGELFF. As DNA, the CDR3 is TGTGCCAGCAGTTTACTGGGGGGGACCGGGGAGCTGTTTTTT.

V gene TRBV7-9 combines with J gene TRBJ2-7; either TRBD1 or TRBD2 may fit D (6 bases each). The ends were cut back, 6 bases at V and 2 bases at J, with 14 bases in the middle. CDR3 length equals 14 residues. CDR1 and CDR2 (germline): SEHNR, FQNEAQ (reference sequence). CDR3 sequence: CASSWGAGTYEQYF. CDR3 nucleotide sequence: TGTGCCAGCAGTTGGGGGGCGGGAACCTACGAGCAGTACTTC.

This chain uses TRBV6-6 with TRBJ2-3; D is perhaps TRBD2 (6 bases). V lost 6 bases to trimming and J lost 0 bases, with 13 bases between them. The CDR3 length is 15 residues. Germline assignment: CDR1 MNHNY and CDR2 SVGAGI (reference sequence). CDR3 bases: TGTGCCAGCAGGGCTCGGCGGGGCAGCACAGATACGCAGTATTTT. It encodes CASRARRGSTDTQYF.

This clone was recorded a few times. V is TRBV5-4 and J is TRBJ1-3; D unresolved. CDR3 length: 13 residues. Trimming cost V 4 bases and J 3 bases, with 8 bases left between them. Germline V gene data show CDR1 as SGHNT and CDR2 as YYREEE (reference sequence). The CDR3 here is CASSPDGGNTIYF. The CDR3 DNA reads TGTGCCAGCAGCCCGGACGGTGGAAACACCATATATTTT.